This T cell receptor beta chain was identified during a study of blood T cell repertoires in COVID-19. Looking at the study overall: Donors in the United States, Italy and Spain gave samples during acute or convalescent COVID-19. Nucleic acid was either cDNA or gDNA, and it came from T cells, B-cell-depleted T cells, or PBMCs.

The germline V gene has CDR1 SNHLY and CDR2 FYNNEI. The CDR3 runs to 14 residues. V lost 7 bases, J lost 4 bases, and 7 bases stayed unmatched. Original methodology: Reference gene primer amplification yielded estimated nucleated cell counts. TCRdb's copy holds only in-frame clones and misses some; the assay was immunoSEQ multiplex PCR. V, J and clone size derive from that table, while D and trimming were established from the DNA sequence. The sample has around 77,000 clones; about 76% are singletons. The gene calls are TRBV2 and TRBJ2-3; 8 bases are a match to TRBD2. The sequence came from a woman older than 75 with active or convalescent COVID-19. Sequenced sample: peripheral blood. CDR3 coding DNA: TGTGCCAGCAAAGAGCGGGGGTGGGCAGATACGCAGTATTTT. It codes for CASKERGWADTQYF.